The clone carrying this T cell receptor (beta chain) was observed many times. The sample belongs to a study of regulatory T cells in long-lasting Graves disease. Time point given: newly diagnosed GD, antithyroid drugs for less than 3 months. There was RNA extracted from PBMCs, and the TCR library was made from it. Building the TCR beta libraries relied on iRepertoire HTBI primers, and CDR3 regions underwent Arm-PCR. MiXCR, applied by TCRdb to the multiplex PCR reads, yields one record per CDR3 protein. The data contain roughly 350,000 distinct CDR3 sequences, under 20% of them singletons. V lost 2 bases and J 7 bases, leaving 10 bases between the germline ends. Germline loops: CDR1 SGHDT, CDR2 YYEEEE. CDR3 length: 13 amino acids. Separately, the same data were catalogued under a study of T cells in Graves' hyperthyroidism and ophthalmopathy. That work contributes: The TCR CDR3 first-round RT-PCR relied on the HTBI primer set.

This chain connects TRBV5-6 to TRBJ2-1; perhaps TRBD2 as D (5 bases). The sample consisted of peripheral blood mononuclear cells (PBMCs), taken at new diagnosis, from a patient treated with antithyroid drugs. The clonotype originates from a woman younger than 35 with Graves disease. CDR3 amino acids: CASSFSAENEQFF. The CDR3 DNA reads as TGTGCCAGCAGCTTTTCAGCGGAGAATGAGCAGTTCTTC. Combining the CDR3 with reference TRBV5-6 and TRBJ2-1 gives the whole variable domain DAGVTQSPTHLIKTRGQQVTLRCSPKSGHDTVSWYQQALGQGPQFIFQYYEEEERQRGNFPDRFSGHQFPNYSSELNVNALLLGDSALYLCASSFSAENEQFFGPGTRLTVL.